Sequencing of this TCR beta chain was carried out in a study of blood T cell repertoires in COVID-19 (dated by TCRdb to the early 2020s). About the full investigation: Collaborator samples came from the United States, Italy and Spain and covered acute and convalescent phases of COVID-19. The sample metadata nearly always contained a de-identified subject ID, COVID-19 status, age in years and sex. HLA class I and class II types, where available, came from metadata supplied by the sample provider rather than from assay-based typing. The prospective study material was composed of cDNA or gDNA derived from T cells, B-cell-depleted T cells, or PBMCs. Samples came from the ongoing ImmuneRACE study (first 160 participants) plus 1,254 subjects from 6 global collaborators. A freely available public database, intended as a resource for researchers studying the immune response to SARS-CoV-2, is where the repertoires were released. The dataset comprised deeply sampled blood TCRbeta repertoires from subjects exposed to, actively infected with, or recovered from COVID-19. Here is what the overall study found, with its caveats: How much clinical and demographic metadata was included differed by source and by participant, and the metadata was provided uncurated.

TCRbeta CDR3 regions were amplified from genomic DNA using the immunoSEQ Assay, a bias-controlled multiplex PCR. The authors' pipeline ran thus. Nucleated cell counts per sample were estimated from amplification of reference gene primers within the assay. To quantify the absolute abundance of each unique TCRbeta CDR3 rearrangement, sequence reads were collapsed and filtered. For each sample, productive Simpson clonality was calculated as the square root of Simpson's diversity index across productive rearrangements. TCRdb retrieved this table from immuneACCESS and kept in-frame rearrangements only. Not all clones are present; in checked studies, unresolved V genes account for under half, and no reason is known for the remainder. V, J and clone size reflect that table, while D and trimming were determined from the DNA. The sample table records about 33,000 clones; around 85% of these occur just once. The ten largest clones add up to roughly 7.7% of the sample.

Collaborating institutions collected whole blood in K2EDTA tubes following their own protocols. For TCRbeta analysis, collaborators shipped samples in one of three forms: frozen whole blood, isolated PBMCs, or DNA extracted from either of those sample types. The CDR3 numbers 14 residues from cysteine through phenylalanine. Just CDR3 DNA is preserved here, 42 bases in frame from base 1. Ends trimmed: V by 5 bases, J by 7 bases; bases unmatched to a gene: 6. Looking up the germline V gene yields CDR1 SGHAT and CDR2 FQNNGV. To note about this clone: Its recognized antigen is unknown. It has no much larger one-base neighbor in the sample; base qualities were not kept.

Here the chain combines TRBV11-2 and TRBJ2-1; TRBD2 agrees with 9 junctional bases. The sample comprised peripheral blood. The receptor was isolated from a human donor in a cohort sampled during active COVID-19. CDR3 protein: CASSQSGRSNEQFF. The nucleotide sequence reads as follows: TGTGCCAGCAGCCAGAGCGGGAGGAGTAATGAGCAGTTCTTC.